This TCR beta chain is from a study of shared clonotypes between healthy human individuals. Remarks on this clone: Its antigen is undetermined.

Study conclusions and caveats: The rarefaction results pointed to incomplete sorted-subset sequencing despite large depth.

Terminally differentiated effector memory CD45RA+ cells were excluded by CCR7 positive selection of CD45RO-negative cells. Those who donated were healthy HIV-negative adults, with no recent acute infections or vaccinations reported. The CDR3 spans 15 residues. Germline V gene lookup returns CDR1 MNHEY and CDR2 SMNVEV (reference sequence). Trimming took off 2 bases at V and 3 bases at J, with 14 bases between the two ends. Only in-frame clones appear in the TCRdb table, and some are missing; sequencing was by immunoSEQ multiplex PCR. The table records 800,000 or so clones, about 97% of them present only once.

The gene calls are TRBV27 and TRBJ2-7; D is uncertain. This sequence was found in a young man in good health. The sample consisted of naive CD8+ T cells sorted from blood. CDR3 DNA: TGTGCCAGCAGTTTAGGCTTATCGGCCGACTACGAGCAGTACTTC. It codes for CASSLGLSADYEQYF.